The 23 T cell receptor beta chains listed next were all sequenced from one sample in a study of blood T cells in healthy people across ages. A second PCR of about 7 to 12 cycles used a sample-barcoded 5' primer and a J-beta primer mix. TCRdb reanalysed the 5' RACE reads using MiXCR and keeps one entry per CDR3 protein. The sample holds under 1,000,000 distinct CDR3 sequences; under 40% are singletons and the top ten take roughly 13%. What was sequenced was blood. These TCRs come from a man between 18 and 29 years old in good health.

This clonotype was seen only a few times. In nucleotides, the CDR3 is TGTGCCAGCACCCGGCAGGGCGCCGACAATGAGCAGTTCTTC. Its protein product is CASTRQGADNEQFF. The rearrangement uses TRBV2 and TRBJ2-1; D might be TRBD1 (5 bases). This CDR3 region has 14 residues. Trimming removed 7 bases from V and 5 bases from J, with 15 bases in between. CDR1 is SNHLY, CDR2 FYNNEI, per germline.

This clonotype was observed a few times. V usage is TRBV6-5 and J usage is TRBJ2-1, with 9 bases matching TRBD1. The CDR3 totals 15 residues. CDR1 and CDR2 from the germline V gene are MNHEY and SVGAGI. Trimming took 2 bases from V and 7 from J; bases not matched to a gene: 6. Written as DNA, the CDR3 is TGTGCCAGCAGTTACCTAGGACAGGGGATGAATGAGCAGTTCTTC. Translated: CASSYLGQGMNEQFF.

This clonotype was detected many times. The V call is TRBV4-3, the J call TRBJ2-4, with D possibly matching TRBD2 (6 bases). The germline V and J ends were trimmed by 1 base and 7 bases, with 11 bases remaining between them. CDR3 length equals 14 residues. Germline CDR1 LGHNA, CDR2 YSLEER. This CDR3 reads CASSQVGDLNIQYF. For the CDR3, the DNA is TGCGCCAGCAGCCAAGTCGGGGACTTGAACATTCAGTACTTC.

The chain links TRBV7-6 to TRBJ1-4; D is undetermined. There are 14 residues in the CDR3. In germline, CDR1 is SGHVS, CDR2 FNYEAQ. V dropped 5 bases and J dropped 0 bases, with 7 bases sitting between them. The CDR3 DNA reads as TGTGCCAGCAGCGTAGTACCAACTAATGAAAAACTGTTTTTT. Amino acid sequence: CASSVVPTNEKLFF.

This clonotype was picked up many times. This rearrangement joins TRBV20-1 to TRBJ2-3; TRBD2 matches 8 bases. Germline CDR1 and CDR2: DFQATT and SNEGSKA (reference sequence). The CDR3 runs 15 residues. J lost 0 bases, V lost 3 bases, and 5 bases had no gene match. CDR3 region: CSASSSGGSTDTQYF. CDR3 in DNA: TGCAGTGCTAGTTCGAGCGGGGGTAGCACAGATACGCAGTATTTT.

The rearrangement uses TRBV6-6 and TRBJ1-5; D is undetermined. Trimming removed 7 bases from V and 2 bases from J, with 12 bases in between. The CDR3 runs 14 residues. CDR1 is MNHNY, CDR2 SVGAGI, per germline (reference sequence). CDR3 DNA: TGTGCCAGCACCGAAGGTGTTGGCAATCAGCCCCAGCATTTT. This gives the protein CASTEGVGNQPQHF.

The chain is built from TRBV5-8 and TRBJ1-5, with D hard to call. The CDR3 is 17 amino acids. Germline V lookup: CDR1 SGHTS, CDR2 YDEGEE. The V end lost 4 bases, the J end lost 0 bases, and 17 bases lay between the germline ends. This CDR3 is CASSDGGPLYSNQPQHF. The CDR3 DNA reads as TGTGCCAGCAGCGATGGTGGCCCCCTCTATAGCAATCAGCCCCAGCATTTT.

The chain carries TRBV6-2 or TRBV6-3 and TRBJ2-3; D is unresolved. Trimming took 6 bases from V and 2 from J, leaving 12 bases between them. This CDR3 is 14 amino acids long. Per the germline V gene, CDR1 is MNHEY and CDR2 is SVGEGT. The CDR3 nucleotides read TGTGCCAGCAGCCAGCAGGCACCCACAGATACGCAGTATTTT. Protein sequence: CASSQQAPTDTQYF.

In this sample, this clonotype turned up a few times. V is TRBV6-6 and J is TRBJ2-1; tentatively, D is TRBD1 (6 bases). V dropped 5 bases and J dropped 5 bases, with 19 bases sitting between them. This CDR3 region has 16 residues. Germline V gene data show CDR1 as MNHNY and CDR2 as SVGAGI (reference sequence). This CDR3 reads CASSPPRDTFNNEQFF. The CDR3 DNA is TGTGCCAGCAGTCCGCCCCGGGACACCTTTAACAATGAGCAGTTCTTC.

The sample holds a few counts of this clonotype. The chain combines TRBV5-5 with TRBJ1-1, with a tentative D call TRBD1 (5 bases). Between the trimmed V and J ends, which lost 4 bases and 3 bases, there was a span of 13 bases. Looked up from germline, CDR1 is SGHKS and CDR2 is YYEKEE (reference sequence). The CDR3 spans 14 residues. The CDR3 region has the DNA TGTGCCAGCAGCCCCGGATGGGGGGACACTGAAGCTTTCTTT. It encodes CASSPGWGDTEAFF.

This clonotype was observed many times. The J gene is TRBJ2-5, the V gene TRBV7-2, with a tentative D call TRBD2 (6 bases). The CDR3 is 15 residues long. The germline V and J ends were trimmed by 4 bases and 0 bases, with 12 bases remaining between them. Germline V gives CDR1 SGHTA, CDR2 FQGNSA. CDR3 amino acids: CASSSRGRNQETQYF. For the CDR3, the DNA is TGTGCCAGCAGCTCCCGGGGGAGAAACCAAGAGACCCAGTACTTC.

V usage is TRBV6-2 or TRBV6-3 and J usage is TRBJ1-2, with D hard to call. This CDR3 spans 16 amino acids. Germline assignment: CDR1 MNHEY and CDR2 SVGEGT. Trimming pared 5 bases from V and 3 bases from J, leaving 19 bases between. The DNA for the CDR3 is TGTGCCAGCAGTCGACTCGGGTCGCGGAGGGACTATGGCTACACCTTC. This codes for CASSRLGSRRDYGYTF.

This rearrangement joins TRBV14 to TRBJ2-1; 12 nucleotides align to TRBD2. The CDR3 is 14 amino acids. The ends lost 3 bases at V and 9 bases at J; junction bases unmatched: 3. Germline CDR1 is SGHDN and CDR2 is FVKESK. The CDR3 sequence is CASSQTSGGSEQFF. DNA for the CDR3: TGTGCCAGCAGCCAGACTAGCGGGGGTAGTGAGCAGTTCTTC.

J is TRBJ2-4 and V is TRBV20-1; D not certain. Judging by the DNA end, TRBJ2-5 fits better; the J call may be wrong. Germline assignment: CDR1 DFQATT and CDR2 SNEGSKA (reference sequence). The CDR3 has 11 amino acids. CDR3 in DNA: TGCAGTGCTATTCGGGAAGAGACCCAGTACTTC. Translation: CSAIREETQYF.

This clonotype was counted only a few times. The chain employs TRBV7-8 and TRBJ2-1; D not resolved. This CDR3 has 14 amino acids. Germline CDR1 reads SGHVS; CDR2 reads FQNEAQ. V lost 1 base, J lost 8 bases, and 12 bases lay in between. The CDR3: CASSLGLVRYEQFF. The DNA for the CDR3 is TGTGCCAGCAGCTTAGGGCTAGTTAGGTATGAGCAGTTCTTC.

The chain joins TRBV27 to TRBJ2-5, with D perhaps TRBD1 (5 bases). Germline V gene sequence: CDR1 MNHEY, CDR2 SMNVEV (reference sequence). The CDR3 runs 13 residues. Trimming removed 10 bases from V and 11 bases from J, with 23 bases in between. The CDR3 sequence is CAIGRGILNEQYF. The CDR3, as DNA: TGTGCCATCGGAAGGGGAATACTGAATGAGCAGTACTTC.

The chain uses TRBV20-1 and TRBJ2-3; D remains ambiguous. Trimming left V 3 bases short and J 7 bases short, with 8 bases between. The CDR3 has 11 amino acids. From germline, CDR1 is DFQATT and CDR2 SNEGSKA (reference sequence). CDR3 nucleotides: TGCAGTGCTAGTTCCCAGAATACGCAGTATTTT. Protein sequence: CSASSQNTQYF.

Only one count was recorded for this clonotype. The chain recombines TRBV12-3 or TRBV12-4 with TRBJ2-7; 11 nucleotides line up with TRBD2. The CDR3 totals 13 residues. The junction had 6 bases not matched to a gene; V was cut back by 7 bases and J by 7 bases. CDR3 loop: CASNSGGAYEQYF. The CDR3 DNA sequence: TGTGCCAGCAATAGCGGGGGGGCTTATGAGCAGTACTTC.

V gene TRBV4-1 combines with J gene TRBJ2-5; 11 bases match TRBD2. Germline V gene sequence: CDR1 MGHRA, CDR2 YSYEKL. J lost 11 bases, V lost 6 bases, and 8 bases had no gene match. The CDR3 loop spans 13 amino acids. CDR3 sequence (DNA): TGCGCCAGCAGACTAGCGGGGGACAATGAGCAGTACTTC. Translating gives CASRLAGDNEQYF.

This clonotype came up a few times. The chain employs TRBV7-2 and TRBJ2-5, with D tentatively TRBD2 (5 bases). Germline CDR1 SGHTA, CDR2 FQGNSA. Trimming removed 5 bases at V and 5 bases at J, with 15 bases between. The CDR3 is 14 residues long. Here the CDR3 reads CASSQRLGEETQYF. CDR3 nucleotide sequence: TGTGCCAGCAGCCAAAGATTGGGAGAGGAGACCCAGTACTTC. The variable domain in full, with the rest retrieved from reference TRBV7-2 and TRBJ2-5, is GAGVSQSPSNKVTEKGKDVELRCDPISGHTALYWYRQSLGQGLEFLIYFQGNSAPDKSGLPSDRFSAERTGGSVSTLTIQRTQQEDSAVYLCASSQRLGEETQYFGPGTRLLVL.

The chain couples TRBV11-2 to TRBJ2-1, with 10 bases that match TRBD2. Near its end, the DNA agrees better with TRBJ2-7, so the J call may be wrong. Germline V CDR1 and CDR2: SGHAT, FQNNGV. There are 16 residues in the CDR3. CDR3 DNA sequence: TGTGCCAGCAGCTTAGATCTAGCGGGAGTCGGGTACGAGCAGTACTTC. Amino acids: CASSLDLAGVGYEQYF.

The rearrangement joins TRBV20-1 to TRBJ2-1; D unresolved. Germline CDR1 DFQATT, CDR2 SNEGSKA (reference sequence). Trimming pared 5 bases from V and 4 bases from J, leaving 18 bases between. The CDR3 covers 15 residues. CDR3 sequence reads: CSAGPRVLKYNEQFF. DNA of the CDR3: TGCAGTGCTGGGCCCCGGGTGCTAAAATACAATGAGCAGTTCTTC.

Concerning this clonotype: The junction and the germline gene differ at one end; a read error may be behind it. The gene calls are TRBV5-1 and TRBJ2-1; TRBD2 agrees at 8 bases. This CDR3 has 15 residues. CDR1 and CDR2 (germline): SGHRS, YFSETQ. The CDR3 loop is CPSSLASGGNNEQFF. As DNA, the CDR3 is TGCCCCAGCAGCTTGGCAAGCGGGGGTAACAATGAGCAGTTCTTC.